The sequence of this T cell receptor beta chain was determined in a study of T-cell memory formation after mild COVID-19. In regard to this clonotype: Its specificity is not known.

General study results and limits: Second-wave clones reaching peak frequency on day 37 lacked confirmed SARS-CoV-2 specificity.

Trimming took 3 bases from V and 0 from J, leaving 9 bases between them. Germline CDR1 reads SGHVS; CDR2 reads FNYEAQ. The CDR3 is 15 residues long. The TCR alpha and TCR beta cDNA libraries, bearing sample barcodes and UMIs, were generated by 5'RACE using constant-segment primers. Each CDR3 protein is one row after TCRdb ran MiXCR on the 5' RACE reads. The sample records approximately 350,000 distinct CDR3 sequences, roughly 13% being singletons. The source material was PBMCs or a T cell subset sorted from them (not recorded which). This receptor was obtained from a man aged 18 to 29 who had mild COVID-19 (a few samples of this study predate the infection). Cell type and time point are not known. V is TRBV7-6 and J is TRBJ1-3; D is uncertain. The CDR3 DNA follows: TGTGCCAGCAGCTTTGGGCAAGACTCTGGAAACACCATATATTTT. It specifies CASSFGQDSGNTIYF. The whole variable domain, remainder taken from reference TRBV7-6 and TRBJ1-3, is GAGVSQSPRYKVTKRGQDVALRCDPISGHVSLYWYRQALGQGPEFLTYFNYEAQQDKSGLPNDRFSAERPEGSISTLTIQRTEQRDSAMYRCASSFGQDSGNTIYFGEGSWLTVV.